This T cell receptor beta chain was sequenced for a study of human T cells and chemical hapten exposure. Across the whole study: TCR yield per sample varied, mainly due to pooled library volumes.

There are many counts of this clonotype. Antigen unknown. Germline CDR1 reads SGHNT; CDR2 reads YYREEE (reference sequence). The V end was cut by 4 bases, the J end by 7 bases, with 15 bases between. This CDR3 spans 15 amino acids. The time point denotes: healthy volunteer bleed at 6 weeks. Unfractionated whole blood yielded the extracted total RNA. As the library was built, unique molecular identifiers were attached to individual cDNA molecules. Under the authors' procedure: Counting gave a median of around 96,000 TCRs per sample, with values ranging from 23,224 to 690,600. TCRdb independently ran MiXCR on the RACE reads; one entry per CDR3 protein. V and J calls and clone size were set by TCRdb, not the authors. The table includes around 47,000 distinct CDR3 sequences, 3.5% to 4% detected once. General study results and limits: The study found that DPC sensitization did not change TCRs above 1 in 1000 frequency.

The sequence was collected from a human donor in good health. Some clones in this sample may be carry-over from other donors' samples. Sequenced sample: whole blood. J is TRBJ1-6 and V is TRBV5-4; D is ambiguous. CDR3 in amino acids: CASSPWQPLNSPLHF. Written as DNA, the CDR3 is TGTGCCAGCAGCCCGTGGCAGCCATTGAATTCACCCCTCCACTTT. Based on the CDR3 plus reference TRBV5-4 and TRBJ1-6, the full variable domain is ETGVTQSPTHLIKTRGQQVTLRCSSQSGHNTVSWYQQALGQGPQFIFQYYREEENGRGNFPPRFSGLQFPNYSSELNVNALELDDSALYLCASSPWQPLNSPLHFGNGTRLTVT.